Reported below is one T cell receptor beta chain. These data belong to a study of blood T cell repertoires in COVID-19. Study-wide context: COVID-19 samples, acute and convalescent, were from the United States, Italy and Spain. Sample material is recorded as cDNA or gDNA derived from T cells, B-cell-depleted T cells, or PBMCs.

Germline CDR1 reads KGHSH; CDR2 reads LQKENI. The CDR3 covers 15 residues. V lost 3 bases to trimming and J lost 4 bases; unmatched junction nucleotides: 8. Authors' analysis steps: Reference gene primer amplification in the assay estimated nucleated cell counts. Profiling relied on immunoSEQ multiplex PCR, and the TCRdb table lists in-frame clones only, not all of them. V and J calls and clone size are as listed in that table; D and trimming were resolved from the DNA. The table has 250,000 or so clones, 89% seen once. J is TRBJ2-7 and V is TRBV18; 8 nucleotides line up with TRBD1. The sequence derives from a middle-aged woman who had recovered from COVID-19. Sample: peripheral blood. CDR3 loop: CASSPRTGLEYEQYF. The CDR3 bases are TGTGCCAGCTCACCGAGGACAGGGCTAGAGTACGAGCAGTACTTC.